Listed below are T cell receptor beta chains from one sample, sequenced in a study of shared T cell receptors in the human thymus. Libraries were prepared by immunoSEQ multiplex PCR; TCRdb keeps only in-frame clonotypes and omits some of them. The data show roughly 410,000 clones, with about 95% seen just once and about 0.02% held by the top ten. The sequenced sample was thymocytes. The receptors shown here come from a human donor. Each CDR3 is given with its conserved first and last residue. D genes are given only for firm matches.

v_gene,d_gene,j_gene,CDR3aa,CDR3nt
TRBV7-6,TRBD2,TRBJ2-1,CASSSILIAGGVYNEQFF,TGTGCCAGCAGCTCAATCTTAATAGCGGGAGGAGTCTACAATGAGCAGTTCTTC
TRBV4-3,-,TRBJ2-7,CASSQDYPIPYEQYF,TGCGCCAGCAGCCAAGATTATCCGATTCCCTACGAGCAGTACTTC
TRBV5-6,-,TRBJ1-4,CASSGSAEEKLFF,TGTGCCAGCAGCGGCAGCGCCGAGGAAAAACTGTTTTTT
TRBV12-5,TRBD2,TRBJ2-3,CASGLSPRAGGPDTQYF,TGTGCTAGTGGTTTGTCCCCTAGGGCGGGAGGGCCAGATACGCAGTATTTT
TRBV6-1,-,TRBJ1-5,CASSDPYQPQHF,TGTGCCAGCAGTGATCCTTATCAGCCCCAGCATTTT
TRBV28,-,TRBJ2-3,CASSALGGLRSDTQYF,TGTGCCAGCAGCGCCCTCGGGGGGCTGCGTTCAGATACGCAGTATTTT
TRBV6-5,-,TRBJ1-1,CASSTTGNTEAFF,TGTGCCAGCAGTACGACAGGGAACACTGAAGCTTTCTTT
TRBV27,-,TRBJ2-4,CASSTGTPLGNIQYF,TGTGCCAGCAGTACCGGGACCCCCCTAGGGAACATTCAGTACTTC
TRBV27,TRBD2,TRBJ2-1,CASRKASGSFGEQFF,TGTGCCAGCCGTAAGGCTAGCGGGAGTTTCGGTGAGCAGTTCTTC
TRBV18,TRBD1,TRBJ1-5,CASSPPTVLPRGLNQPQHF,TGTGCCAGCTCACCTCCTACCGTATTGCCCAGGGGGCTCAATCAGCCCCAGCATTTT
TRBV28,-,TRBJ2-1,CASSLPRDWETYNEQFF,TGTGCCAGCAGTTTACCCCGGGACTGGGAAACTTACAATGAGCAGTTCTTC
TRBV7-2,-,TRBJ1-1,CASSSGVNTEAFF,TGTGCCAGCAGCTCTGGGGTGAACACTGAAGCTTTCTTT
TRBV7-9,-,TRBJ1-4,CASSLVGVGYEKLFF,TGTGCCAGCAGCTTAGTGGGGGTGGGGTATGAAAAACTGTTTTTT
TRBV5-6,TRBD1,TRBJ2-4,CASTPGQGGDIQYF,TGTGCCAGCACCCCCGGACAGGGAGGAGACATTCAGTACTTC
TRBV2,TRBD1,TRBJ1-5,CASSAGTGHSNQPQHF,TGTGCCAGCAGTGCGGGGACAGGGCATAGCAATCAGCCCCAGCATTTT
TRBV19,TRBD2,TRBJ2-7,CASSIAGTSGTYEQYF,TGTGCCAGTAGTATAGCGGGTACTAGCGGGACCTACGAGCAGTACTTC
TRBV5-6,-,TRBJ2-1,CASSPPTSPPYNEQFF,TGTGCCAGCAGCCCCCCGACCTCTCCCCCCTACAATGAGCAGTTCTTC
TRBV27,TRBD2,TRBJ2-1,CASSLTGLGTYNEQFF,TGTGCCAGCAGTTTGACGGGACTAGGTACCTACAATGAGCAGTTCTTC
TRBV19,-,TRBJ1-1,CASSMGRPMNTEAFF,TGTGCCAGTAGTATGGGGAGACCGATGAACACTGAAGCTTTCTTT
TRBV28,TRBD1,TRBJ1-1,CASNWTGEAFF,TGTGCCAGCAACTGGACAGGTGAAGCTTTCTTT
TRBV2,TRBD1,TRBJ2-7,CASRKGANIYEQYF,TGTGCCAGCAGGAAGGGGGCGAATATCTACGAGCAGTACTTC
TRBV14,TRBD1,TRBJ2-1,CASSPGTGEGSYNEQFF,TGTGCCAGCAGCCCTGGGACAGGGGAAGGCTCCTACAATGAGCAGTTCTTC
TRBV9,-,TRBJ2-1,CASSVVVGKSNRDEQFF,TGTGCCAGCAGCGTAGTAGTTGGGAAGTCAAATCGCGATGAGCAGTTCTTC
TRBV15,-,TRBJ2-7,CATSLGGRTFYEQYF,TGTGCCACCAGTCTGGGGGGCCGCACGTTCTACGAGCAGTACTTC
TRBV5-1,-,TRBJ2-1,CASSLELGTNSPYEQFF,TGCGCCAGCAGCTTGGAACTTGGGACCAACTCCCCGTATGAGCAGTTCTTC
TRBV6-5,TRBD2,TRBJ2-7,CASSRTSGSYEQYF,TGTGCCAGCAGCCGGACTAGCGGGAGTTACGAGCAGTACTTC